Each of the 11 T cell receptor beta chains below was sequenced from the same sample in a study of blood T cell repertoires in COVID-19. Generated by immunoSEQ multiplex PCR, the TCRdb table keeps only in-frame clones and is missing some. Seen here are about 170,000 clones, 80% to 90% observed once, and the top ten hold 2.5% to 3%. Specimen: peripheral blood. Every receptor here comes from a woman of 80 years or more with COVID-19, enrolled during active disease.

The chain joins TRBV6-2 or TRBV6-3 to TRBJ2-7, with 11 bases aligning to TRBD2. J lost 3 bases, V lost 5 bases, and 6 bases had no gene match. This CDR3 contains 15 residues. Germline-derived CDR1 and CDR2 are MNHEY and SVGEGT. The CDR3 protein is CASSALAGDLYEQYF. The DNA for the CDR3 is TGTGCCAGCAGTGCACTAGCGGGGGACCTCTACGAGCAGTACTTC.

This chain joins TRBV19 and TRBJ2-3, with 7 bases fitting TRBD1. V dropped 4 bases and J dropped 1; count of bases not matched to a gene: 17. This CDR3 is built from 19 residues. Germline CDR1 reads LNHDA; CDR2 reads SQIVND (reference sequence). CDR3 sequence reads: CASSTWTGRHYLGTDTQYF. CDR3 DNA sequence: TGTGCCAGTAGTACGTGGACAGGCCGGCACTACTTGGGCACAGATACGCAGTATTTT.

The rearrangement links TRBV3-1 (or the pseudogene TRBV3-2) to TRBJ1-2; 11 nucleotides line up with TRBD1. The length of the CDR3 is 18 residues. From germline, CDR1 is LGHDT and CDR2 YNNKEL (reference sequence). V was pared by 4 bases and J by 0 bases, with 10 bases of the junction left unmatched. The CDR3: CASSPWGTGGRTNYGYTF. The CDR3 coding sequence is TGTGCCAGCAGCCCTTGGGGGACAGGGGGGCGGACTAACTATGGCTACACCTTC.

The chain links TRBV2 to TRBJ2-5; perhaps TRBD2 as D (5 bases). The CDR3 spans 16 residues. V lost 3 bases and J lost 5, with 19 bases in between. Germline V gene lookup returns CDR1 SNHLY and CDR2 FYNNEI. The CDR3 protein is CASSETRVIGLETQYF. DNA of the CDR3: TGTGCCAGCAGTGAGACGCGGGTAATAGGATTGGAGACCCAGTACTTC.

The rearrangement uses TRBV19 and TRBJ2-5, with TRBD2 matching 11 bases. The CDR3 spans 16 residues. Germline lookup yields CDR1 LNHDA and CDR2 SQIVND (reference sequence). V shed 5 bases and J 5 bases; nucleotides not matched to a gene: 10. In nucleotides, the CDR3 is TGTGCCAGTAGTTTAACTAGCGGGAGTGCTGGGGAGACCCAGTACTTC. Residues: CASSLTSGSAGETQYF. Based on the CDR3 plus reference TRBV19 and TRBJ2-5, the full variable domain is DGGITQSPKYLFRKEGQNVTLSCEQNLNHDAMYWYRQDPGQGLRLIYYSQIVNDFQKGDIAEGYSVSREKKESFPLTVTSAQKNPTAFYLCASSLTSGSAGETQYFGPGTRLLVL.

The CDR3 DNA sequence: TGTGCCTGGAGGAACAGACTTAGGGGCTATAATTCACCCCTCCACTTT. Its translation is CAWRNRLRGYNSPLHF. This chain links TRBV30 with TRBJ1-6, with a weak D call TRBD1 (5 bases). The germline V gene has CDR1 GTSNPN and CDR2 SVGIG (reference sequence). This CDR3 has 16 amino acids. Trimming removed 3 bases at V and 3 bases at J, with 15 bases between.

The chain couples TRBV28 to TRBJ1-5; TRBD1 agrees at 11 bases. The CDR3 covers 16 residues. Trimming took 7 bases from V and 5 from J; bases not matched to a gene: 10. CDR1 and CDR2 (germline): MDHEN, SYDVKM. CDR3 coding DNA: TGTGCCAGCACCCAGTGGGGACAGGGGGGGTATCAGCCCCAGCATTTT. This encodes CASTQWGQGGYQPQHF.

As concerns this clone: The identical CDR3 is also encoded by other nucleotide sequences in the sample. The chain is built from TRBV2 and TRBJ1-2; possible D gene TRBD1, 5 bases. Deletions cut 3 bases from V and 4 bases from J, with 12 bases between. The CDR3 contains 14 residues. The germline CDR1 and CDR2 sequences are SNHLY and FYNNEI. The CDR3 is CASSEGRVGYGYTF. The CDR3 nucleotides are TGTGCCAGCAGTGAGGGCAGGGTGGGCTATGGCTACACCTTC.

The rearrangement links TRBV10-3 to TRBJ2-1; TRBD2 agrees at 12 bases. V lost 4 bases, J lost 9 bases, and 4 bases stayed unmatched. CDR1 ENHRY and CDR2 SYGVKD come from the germline V gene. CDR3 length equals 14 residues. The CDR3 is CAISALAGGGEQFF. As DNA, the CDR3 is TGTGCCATCAGTGCCCTAGCGGGAGGGGGTGAGCAGTTCTTC.

The chain employs TRBV4-1 and TRBJ2-3; 7 bases agree with TRBD1. The CDR3 is 18 residues long. Trimming at V came to 1 base and at J to 1 base, leaving 11 bases not matched to a gene. Germline CDR1 and CDR2: MGHRA and YSYEKL. CDR3 amino acids: CASSQVRPGQKGTDTQYF. The CDR3 DNA reads as TGCGCCAGCAGCCAAGTCAGACCGGGACAGAAAGGCACAGATACGCAGTATTTT.

This rearrangement joins TRBV18 to TRBJ2-7; 8 bases line up with TRBD1. V was clipped by 4 bases and J by 3 bases; unmatched bases: 5. Germline CDR1 is KGHSH and CDR2 is LQKENI. The CDR3 consists of 14 residues. Written as DNA, the CDR3 is TGTGCCAGCTCACGGGACAGGAGAAGCTACGAGCAGTACTTC. This gives the protein CASSRDRRSYEQYF.